Each of the 13 T cell receptor beta chains below was sequenced from the same sample in a study of control samples from healthy donors and cancer patients. Assay used: immunoSEQ multiplex PCR; TCRdb lists only in-frame clones, some missing. This listing includes some 180,000 clones. Sequenced input: blood. The receptors were gathered from a woman in her 30s in good health.

J is TRBJ1-6 and V is TRBV6-5; no definite D call. CDR1 and CDR2 (germline): MNHEY, SVGAGI. Trimming stripped 2 bases from V and 14 bases from J, with 10 bases between. This CDR3 is built from 12 residues. CDR3 sequence reads: CASSYTGGTLHF. The DNA of the CDR3 is TGTGCCAGCAGTTACACGGGAGGGACCCTCCACTTT.

J is TRBJ1-4 and V is TRBV9; D is unclear. Germline CDR1 SGDLS, CDR2 YYNGEE. The CDR3 length is 15 residues. Trimming stripped 0 bases from V and 0 bases from J, with 6 bases between. CDR3 protein: CASSVAGTTNEKLFF. Written as DNA, the CDR3 is TGTGCCAGCAGCGTAGCAGGTACAACTAATGAAAAACTGTTTTTT. The full variable domain, its missing parts supplied by reference TRBV9 and TRBJ1-4, is DSGVTQTPKHLITATGQRVTLRCSPRSGDLSVYWYQQSLDQGLQFLIQYYNGEERAKGNILERFSAQQFPDLHSELNLSSLELGDSALYFCASSVAGTTNEKLFFGSGTQLSVL.

This chain connects TRBV24-1 to TRBJ2-7; D possibly matches TRBD1 or TRBD2 (5 bases each). V lost 0 bases and J lost 1, with 9 bases in between. This CDR3 spans 15 amino acids. Germline CDR1 reads KGHDR; CDR2 reads SFDVKD. The CDR3 DNA is TGTGCCACCAGTGATTTGCAGGGCGGGTCCTACGAGCAGTACTTC. This codes for CATSDLQGGSYEQYF.

The chain employs TRBV5-1 and TRBJ2-2, with TRBD2 as a possible D gene (5 bases). CDR3 size: 17 residues. CDR1 SGHRS and CDR2 YFSETQ come from the germline V gene. V lost 5 bases and J 3 bases, leaving 20 bases between the germline ends. The CDR3 DNA is TGCGCCAGCAGGGACGCCCGACTAATTGGGGACACCGGGGAGCTGTTTTTT. It encodes CASRDARLIGDTGELFF.

V and J are TRBV19 and TRBJ1-2; a possible D gene is TRBD1 (6 bases). Trimming shortened V by 6 bases and J by 6 bases, and 11 bases separated the two germline ends. Germline V lookup: CDR1 LNHDA, CDR2 SQIVND (reference sequence). This CDR3 is built from 12 residues. Written as DNA, the CDR3 is TGTGCCAGTAGACAGGACAGAGATGGCTACACCTTC. It translates to CASRQDRDGYTF.

To note about this clone: In the same sample, other DNA sequences code for this CDR3. This chain uses TRBV28 with TRBJ1-2; D possibly corresponds to TRBD1 (6 bases). V lost 6 bases to trimming and J lost 6 bases, with 11 bases between them. The CDR3 loop spans 12 amino acids. Per the germline V gene, CDR1 is MDHEN and CDR2 is SYDVKM. CDR3 sequence: CASSLNRDGYTF. CDR3 coding DNA: TGTGCCAGCAGCCTTAACAGGGATGGCTACACCTTC.

The chain is built from TRBV3-1 (or the pseudogene TRBV3-2) and TRBJ1-2; no clear D. The CDR3 contains 16 residues. Trimming took 1 base from V and 3 from J, leaving 15 bases between them. Germline V lookup: CDR1 LGHDT, CDR2 YNNKEL (reference sequence). The CDR3 region is CASSQASWVRDYGYTF. Written as DNA, the CDR3 is TGTGCCAGCAGCCAAGCAAGCTGGGTGAGGGACTATGGCTACACCTTC.

V gene TRBV4-1 combines with J gene TRBJ1-6, with D hard to call. Trimming took off 11 bases at V and 8 bases at J, with 4 bases between the two ends. Germline CDR1 and CDR2: MGHRA and YSYEKL. The CDR3 has 9 residues. CDR3 in DNA: TGCGCCTTAGATTCACCCCTCCACTTT. Translated, it gives CALDSPLHF.

The chain carries TRBV7-9 and TRBJ1-1; TRBD1 might be the D (6 bases). V gave up 10 bases and J gave up 3 bases, with 15 bases separating them. CDR3 length: 13 amino acids. CDR1 and CDR2 from the germline V gene are SEHNR and FQNEAQ (reference sequence). CDR3 nucleotides: TGTGCCACCCGGGGGCTCGGGGACACTGAAGCTTTCTTT. Amino acid sequence: CATRGLGDTEAFF.

Turning to this clone: The same CDR3 arises from other DNA sequences in this sample as well. The V gene is TRBV12-3 or TRBV12-4, the J gene TRBJ1-2; D may be TRBD1 (6 bases). The CDR3 length is 11 residues. The germline V and J ends were trimmed by 3 bases and 8 bases, with 7 bases remaining between them. This chain's CDR3 is CASSLGGGYTF. The CDR3 DNA is TGTGCCAGCAGTTTGGGGGGCGGCTACACCTTC.

The CDR3 region is CAISARQTEGRGGNQPQHF. CDR3 nucleotide sequence: TGTGCCATCTCCGCCCGACAGACAGAAGGGAGAGGGGGCAATCAGCCCCAGCATTTT. The V gene is TRBV10-3, the J gene TRBJ1-5; D perhaps matches TRBD1 (5 bases). Trimming took 8 bases from V and 2 from J, leaving 28 bases between them. This CDR3 comprises 19 residues. Germline V gene data show CDR1 as ENHRY and CDR2 as SYGVKD.

The V gene is TRBV18, the J gene TRBJ2-1, with TRBD1 matching over 9 bases. V dropped 6 bases and J dropped 9; count of bases not matched to a gene: 12. CDR3 length: 15 residues. Germline V gene sequence: CDR1 KGHSH, CDR2 LQKENI. The CDR3 reads CASSPTGGLRGEQFF. DNA for the CDR3: TGTGCCAGCTCCCCGACAGGGGGGCTTAGGGGTGAGCAGTTCTTC.

The chain is built from TRBV19 and TRBJ1-6; 7 bases fit TRBD1. The CDR3 extends over 15 amino acids. Germline V gene sequence: CDR1 LNHDA, CDR2 SQIVND (reference sequence). The trim removed 5 bases at V and 6 bases at J, leaving 7 bases unmatched. This chain's CDR3 is CASSAPGQTNSPLHF. Written as DNA, the CDR3 is TGTGCCAGTAGTGCTCCGGGACAGACTAATTCACCCCTCCACTTT.